This T cell receptor (beta chain) was retrieved from a study of shared clonotypes between healthy human individuals. Investigators divided CD4+ cells into CD45RA+ naive and CD45RA-negative memory subsets. Produced via immunoSEQ multiplex PCR; TCRdb's table is partial and in-frame only. The repertoire holds some 2,400,000 clones, with under 97% as singletons. Study-wide points: Larger estimated richness was generally seen in naive subsets than in memory subsets.

For this clone: What it binds is not known.

Material: naive CD4+ T cells sorted from blood. Subset described: CD45RA+ positively selected. The clonotype originates from a man younger than 35 in good health.

The CDR3 protein is CASRGRSGSVNTQYF. The CDR3 DNA follows: TGTGCCAGCAGGGGGCGATCGGGGAGCGTTAATACGCAGTATTTT. The V call is TRBV2, the J call TRBJ2-3; D assignment may be TRBD1 or TRBD2 (5 bases each). This CDR3 comprises 15 residues. Germline V gene sequence: CDR1 SNHLY, CDR2 FYNNEI. V was clipped by 6 bases and J by 7 bases, with 20 bases between them.